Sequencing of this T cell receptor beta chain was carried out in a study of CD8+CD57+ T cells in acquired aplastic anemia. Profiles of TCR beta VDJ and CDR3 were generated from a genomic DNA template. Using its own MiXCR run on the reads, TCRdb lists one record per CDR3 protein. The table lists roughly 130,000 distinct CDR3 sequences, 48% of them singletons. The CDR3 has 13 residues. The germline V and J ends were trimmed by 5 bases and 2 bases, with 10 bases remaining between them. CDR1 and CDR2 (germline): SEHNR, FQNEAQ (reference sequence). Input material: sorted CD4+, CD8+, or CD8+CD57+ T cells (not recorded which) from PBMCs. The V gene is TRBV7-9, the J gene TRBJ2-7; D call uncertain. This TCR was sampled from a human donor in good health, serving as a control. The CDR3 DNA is TGTGCCAGCAGCCCAAAGGGTCCCTACGAGCAGTACTTC. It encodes CASSPKGPYEQYF.